These 18 T cell receptor beta chains share one sample of origin, sequenced in a study of blood T cell repertoires in COVID-19. TCRdb keeps only in-frame clones here, not all; method: immunoSEQ multiplex PCR. The sample lists about 340,000 clones; around 83% were seen once. The specimen was peripheral blood. The receptors originated from a man aged 25-45 years with active or convalescent COVID-19.

The chain links TRBV9 to TRBJ2-5; 7 nucleotides line up with TRBD2. Germline assignment: CDR1 SGDLS and CDR2 YYNGEE. There are 15 residues in the CDR3. J gave up 2 bases and V 1 base, and 5 bases lay outside the gene matches. The DNA of the CDR3 is TGTGCCAGCAGCGTAATCAGCGGGGTACAAGAGACCCAGTACTTC. Its translation: CASSVISGVQETQYF.

This chain joins TRBV7-2 and TRBJ1-2; weak D call: TRBD1 (5 bases). Trimming took 5 bases from V and 0 from J, leaving 13 bases between them. Germline values: CDR1 SGHTA, CDR2 FQGNSA. The CDR3 has 15 amino acids. CDR3 protein: CASSLGGASNYGYTF. CDR3 nucleotide sequence: TGTGCCAGCAGCCTGGGGGGAGCTTCTAACTATGGCTACACCTTC.

V usage is TRBV25-1 and J usage is TRBJ1-6; weak D call: TRBD1 (5 bases). Germline values: CDR1 MGHDK, CDR2 SYGVNS. V was clipped by 2 bases and J by 13 bases, with 12 bases between them. The CDR3 is 13 residues long. The CDR3 DNA reads as TGTGCCAGCAGTGAAAAGGGGCCAGAGCCCCTCCACTTT. Translating gives CASSEKGPEPLHF.

The chain uses TRBV4-3 and TRBJ2-4; TRBD2 aligns across 8 bases. J was trimmed by 9 bases and V by 0 bases; bases with no gene match: 7. The CDR3 is made up of 15 amino acids. The germline V gene has CDR1 LGHNA and CDR2 YSLEER. CDR3 protein: CASSQDGAGDTIQYF. The CDR3 nucleotides read TGCGCCAGCAGCCAAGATGGAGCGGGAGACACCATTCAGTACTTC.

The count of this clone is one. The chain carries TRBV10-3 and TRBJ2-7; 7 bases are a match to TRBD1. There are 12 residues in the CDR3. From germline, CDR1 is ENHRY and CDR2 SYGVKD. Trimming removed 11 bases from V and 3 bases from J; junction bases left unmatched: 7. DNA for the CDR3: TGTGCCGGCAGGACAGGCCACTACGAGCAGTACTTC. It specifies CAGRTGHYEQYF.

The V call is TRBV7-3, the J call TRBJ2-1; 10 bases are a match to TRBD1. V trimming: 1 base; J trimming: 2 bases; junction bases outside the gene matches: 5. The germline gives CDR1 SGHTA, CDR2 FQGTGA. The CDR3 is 17 residues long. DNA for the CDR3: TGTGCCAGCAGCTTAATGAAGGGGACAGGGGCCTACAATGAGCAGTTCTTC. This encodes CASSLMKGTGAYNEQFF.

This chain links TRBV10-3 with TRBJ1-6; D unresolved. This CDR3 is built from 13 residues. Trimming shortened V by 9 bases and J by 0 bases, and 6 bases separated the two germline ends. CDR1 and CDR2 (germline): ENHRY, SYGVKD. CDR3 nucleotide sequence: TGTGCCATTGCAGGCTCCTATAATTCACCCCTCCACTTT. It translates to CAIAGSYNSPLHF.

The rearrangement joins TRBV25-1 to TRBJ2-5; D is possibly TRBD1 (6 bases). Trimming cost V 1 base and J 0 bases, with 18 bases left between them. Germline V gene lookup returns CDR1 MGHDK and CDR2 SYGVNS. There are 18 residues in the CDR3. The CDR3, as DNA: TGTGCCAGCAGTGAATGGGTGGCAGGGGACCTGTACCAAGAGACCCAGTACTTC. This gives the protein CASSEWVAGDLYQETQYF.

The rearrangement links TRBV3-1 (or the pseudogene TRBV3-2) to TRBJ1-1; 7 bases agree with TRBD1. V was clipped by 0 bases and J by 3 bases; unmatched bases: 4. Germline CDR1 LGHDT, CDR2 YNNKEL (reference sequence). This CDR3 comprises 15 residues. CDR3 nucleotide sequence: TGTGCCAGCAGCCAAGATCTAAGGGGGCACACTGAAGCTTTCTTT. Translated: CASSQDLRGHTEAFF.

The V call is TRBV29-1, the J call TRBJ1-2; TRBD1 matches 8 bases. The J segment lost 8 bases and the V segment lost 5 bases, leaving 10 bases of the junction unmatched. The CDR3 is 13 amino acids. Germline assignment: CDR1 SQVTM and CDR2 ANQGSEA. The CDR3 sequence is CSVFGQGWQGYTF. CDR3 DNA sequence: TGCAGCGTTTTCGGACAGGGATGGCAAGGCTACACCTTC.

The chain links TRBV2 to TRBJ2-7, with 9 bases lining up with TRBD1. Germline CDR1 SNHLY, CDR2 FYNNEI. With V trimmed by 4 bases and J by 5 bases, 6 bases remained unmatched. The CDR3 has 14 amino acids. CDR3 in DNA: TGTGCCAGCAGTGGGGGGACAGGGACTGACGAGCAGTACTTC. It translates to CASSGGTGTDEQYF.

The V and J genes are TRBV28 and TRBJ1-6, with unresolved D. This CDR3 spans 12 amino acids. Germline CDR1 MDHEN, CDR2 SYDVKM. Trimming cost V 6 bases and J 9 bases, with 9 bases left between them. The CDR3 loop is CASSLGVSPLHF. For the CDR3, the DNA is TGTGCCAGCAGCCTTGGAGTTTCACCCCTCCACTTT.

The chain joins TRBV2 to TRBJ2-1; D possibly corresponds to TRBD2 (7 bases). V gave up 3 bases and J gave up 4 bases, with 13 bases separating them. Germline assignment: CDR1 SNHLY and CDR2 FYNNEI. The CDR3 length is 15 residues. Here the CDR3 reads CASSEGGGPYNEQFF. Here the CDR3 DNA reads TGTGCCAGCAGTGAGGGGGGGGGCCCTTACAATGAGCAGTTCTTC. Combining the CDR3 with reference TRBV2 and TRBJ2-1 gives the whole variable domain EPEVTQTPSHQVTQMGQEVILRCVPISNHLYFYWYRQILGQKVEFLVSFYNNEISEKSEIFDDQFSVERPDGSNFTLKIRSTKLEDSAMYFCASSEGGGPYNEQFFGPGTRLTVL.

The genes are TRBV7-2 and TRBJ2-3; TRBD2 matches at 8 bases. The CDR3 totals 15 residues. Unmatched junction bases numbered 5, after V lost 5 bases and J lost 1 base. In germline, CDR1 is SGHTA, CDR2 FQGNSA. CDR3 protein: CASSHSGGRTDTQYF. The CDR3 DNA is TGTGCCAGCAGCCACAGCGGGGGCCGCACAGATACGCAGTATTTT.

The chain couples TRBV4-2 to TRBJ2-4; a possible D gene is TRBD2 (6 bases). This CDR3 has 13 residues. V lost 4 bases to trimming and J lost 5 bases, with 9 bases between them. In germline, CDR1 is LGHNA, CDR2 YNFKEQ. CDR3 protein: CASSRSGENIQYF. In DNA, the CDR3 is TGTGCCAGCAGCCGATCGGGAGAAAACATTCAGTACTTC.

With respect to this clone: Other nucleotide sequences in the sample specify the same CDR3. This rearrangement joins TRBV25-1 to TRBJ1-2; the D gene is possibly TRBD1 (6 bases). Trimming cost V 6 bases and J 8 bases, with 25 bases left between them. The CDR3 loop spans 16 amino acids. Germline V lookup: CDR1 MGHDK, CDR2 SYGVNS. The DNA of the CDR3 is TGTGCCAGCAGCGAAGGAGAGACAGGTGCCCCGGCCGGCTACACCTTC. It specifies CASSEGETGAPAGYTF.

The chain recombines TRBV19 with TRBJ1-6; D gene ambiguous. V dropped 6 bases and J dropped 8 bases, with 8 bases sitting between them. Looked up from germline, CDR1 is LNHDA and CDR2 is SQIVND (reference sequence). This CDR3 region has 12 residues. The CDR3 DNA reads TGTGCCAGTAGGATCGGTCATTCACCCCTCCACTTT. The encoded protein is CASRIGHSPLHF.

In this sample, this clone turned up a few times. The CDR3 DNA follows: TGCGCCAGCAGCCCCCCAGGACAGGTTGGCCGCACCGGGGAGCTGTTTTTT. Its protein product is CASSPPGQVGRTGELFF. The chain uses TRBV4-1 and TRBJ2-2, with 7 bases that match TRBD1. The CDR3 contains 17 residues. Unmatched junction bases numbered 12, after V lost 4 bases and J lost 4 bases. Looked up from germline, CDR1 is MGHRA and CDR2 is YSYEKL.